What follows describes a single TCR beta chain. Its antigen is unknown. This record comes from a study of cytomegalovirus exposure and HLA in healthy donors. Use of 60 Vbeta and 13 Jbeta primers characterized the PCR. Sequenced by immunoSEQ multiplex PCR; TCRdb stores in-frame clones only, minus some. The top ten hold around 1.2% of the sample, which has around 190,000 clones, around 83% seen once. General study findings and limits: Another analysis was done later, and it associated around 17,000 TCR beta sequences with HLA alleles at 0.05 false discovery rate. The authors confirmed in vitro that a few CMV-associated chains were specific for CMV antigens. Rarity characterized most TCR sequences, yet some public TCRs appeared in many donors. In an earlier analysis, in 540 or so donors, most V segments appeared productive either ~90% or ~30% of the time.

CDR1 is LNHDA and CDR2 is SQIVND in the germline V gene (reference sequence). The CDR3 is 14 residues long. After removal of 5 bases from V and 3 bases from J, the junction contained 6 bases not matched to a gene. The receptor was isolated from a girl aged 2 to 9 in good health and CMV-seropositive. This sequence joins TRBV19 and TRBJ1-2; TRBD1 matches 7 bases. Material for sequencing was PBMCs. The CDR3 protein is CASSRQGSYYGYTF. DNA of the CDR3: TGTGCCAGTAGTCGACAGGGATCCTACTATGGCTACACCTTC.